These 20 T cell receptor beta chains originate from one sample sequenced in a study of blood T cell repertoires in COVID-19. Here immunoSEQ multiplex PCR was the method, and the copy in TCRdb shows in-frame clones only, minus some. The sample yields a few hundred thousand clones, 82% seen once. The sequenced sample was peripheral blood. These receptors were taken from a woman aged 70-85 years with COVID-19, enrolled during active disease.

This clone was counted many times. This sequence joins TRBV2 and TRBJ2-1; 7 bases agree with TRBD1. Germline trimming cut 8 bases from V and 4 bases from J; bases unmatched to any gene: 11. The V gene's germline CDR1 is SNHLY and CDR2 FYNNEI. The CDR3 runs 15 residues. The CDR3 region is CASGDLDRSYNEQFF. CDR3 nucleotide sequence: TGTGCCAGCGGAGACCTGGACAGGTCTTACAATGAGCAGTTCTTC.

A remark on this clone: The sample holds other DNA sequences that translate to the same CDR3. The V and J genes are TRBV9 and TRBJ1-3, with 9 bases matching TRBD1. This CDR3 has 15 amino acids. Looked up from germline, CDR1 is SGDLS and CDR2 is YYNGEE. Germline trimming cut 4 bases from V and 1 base from J; bases unmatched to any gene: 3. DNA for the CDR3: TGTGCCAGCAGCCCGGGGACAGGGTCTGGAAACACCATATATTTT. Translating gives CASSPGTGSGNTIYF.

J is TRBJ1-1 and V is TRBV6-5; possibly TRBD1 for D (5 bases). With 2 bases removed from V and 8 bases from J, the gap between germline ends came to 18 bases. The CDR3 has 15 residues. The germline V gene encodes CDR1 MNHEY and CDR2 SVGAGI. The CDR3 spells CASSYGGARNSEAFF. Here the CDR3 DNA reads TGTGCCAGCAGTTACGGCGGGGCACGGAATTCCGAAGCTTTCTTT.

The chain couples TRBV2 to TRBJ1-3; a possible D gene is TRBD1 (6 bases). The CDR3 sequence is 16 residues long. CDR1 and CDR2 from the germline V gene are SNHLY and FYNNEI. Trimming pared 0 bases from V and 3 bases from J, leaving 12 bases between. The DNA for the CDR3 is TGTGCCAGCAGTGAAGCTCGGACAGCCATTGGAAACACCATATATTTT. This encodes CASSEARTAIGNTIYF.

V gene TRBV18 combines with J gene TRBJ1-1; TRBD1 is a possible D gene (5 bases). The V and J ends lost 3 bases and 2 bases respectively, with 19 bases between them. Germline-derived CDR1 and CDR2 are KGHSH and LQKENI. The length of the CDR3 is 17 residues. CDR3 bases: TGTGCCAGCTCACCTATAAGGACCACAGGAGTTAACACTGAAGCTTTCTTT. Translation: CASSPIRTTGVNTEAFF.

The chain links TRBV30 to TRBJ2-3; 8 bases map to TRBD1. V was pared by 0 bases and J by 3 bases, with 8 bases of the junction left unmatched. The CDR3 consists of 16 residues. Germline V lookup: CDR1 GTSNPN, CDR2 SVGIG (reference sequence). CDR3 region: CAWSVLAGGLTDTQYF. The CDR3 DNA follows: TGTGCCTGGAGTGTATTGGCAGGGGGCTTGACAGATACGCAGTATTTT.

The rearrangement joins TRBV28 to TRBJ2-1; 10 nucleotides align to TRBD2. Germline V gene sequence: CDR1 MDHEN, CDR2 SYDVKM. V lost 2 bases to trimming and J lost 10 bases; unmatched junction nucleotides: 8. CDR3 length: 15 amino acids. The CDR3 protein is CASSLGLAGVREQFF. The DNA of the CDR3 is TGTGCCAGCAGTTTAGGGCTAGCGGGAGTCAGAGAGCAGTTCTTC.

The CDR3 coding sequence is TGCGCCAGCAGCTTTGGAGGCTACGAGCAGTACTTC. Residues: CASSFGGYEQYF. V usage is TRBV5-1 and J usage is TRBJ2-7; D is possibly TRBD2 (5 bases). CDR1 and CDR2 from the germline V gene are SGHRS and YFSETQ. V lost 2 bases and J 3 bases, leaving 6 bases between the germline ends. The length of the CDR3 is 12 residues. Drawing the rest from reference TRBV5-1 and TRBJ2-7, the complete variable domain is KAGVTQTPRYLIKTRGQQVTLSCSPISGHRSVSWYQQTPGQGLQFLFEYFSETQRNKGNFPGRFSGRQFSNSRSEMNVSTLELGDSALYLCASSFGGYEQYFGPGTRLTVT.

V and J are TRBV27 and TRBJ2-7; 9 nucleotides agree with TRBD2. The CDR3 has 14 amino acids. V lost 3 bases, J lost 4 bases, and 4 bases stayed unmatched. Germline CDR1 reads MNHEY; CDR2 reads SMNVEV (reference sequence). This CDR3 reads CASSFSGSFYEQYF. The DNA of the CDR3 is TGTGCCAGCAGTTTTAGCGGGAGTTTTTACGAGCAGTACTTC.

The chain recombines TRBV28 with TRBJ1-1; 9 bases fit TRBD1. The CDR3 totals 13 residues. The germline V gene encodes CDR1 MDHEN and CDR2 SYDVKM. Trimming took 6 bases from V and 4 from J; bases not matched to a gene: 3. The CDR3 nucleotides are TGTGCCAGCAGAGGACAGGGGAGCACTGAAGCTTTCTTT. Translation gives CASRGQGSTEAFF. The whole variable domain, filled in from reference TRBV28 and TRBJ1-1, reads DVKVTQSSRYLVKRTGEKVFLECVQDMDHENMFWYRQDPGLGLRLIYFSYDVKMKEKGDIPEGYSVSREKKERFSLILESASTNQTSMYLCASRGQGSTEAFFGQGTRLTVV.

This clone was found once. The V call is TRBV5-1, the J call TRBJ2-2, with D unresolved. Deletions cut 0 bases from V and 4 bases from J, with 16 bases between. Germline CDR1 and CDR2: SGHRS and YFSETQ. CDR3 length: 17 amino acids. The CDR3 sequence: CASSLGFGQAFTGELFF. CDR3 DNA: TGCGCCAGCAGCTTGGGGTTCGGTCAGGCATTCACCGGGGAGCTGTTTTTT. The variable domain in full, with the rest retrieved from reference TRBV5-1 and TRBJ2-2, is KAGVTQTPRYLIKTRGQQVTLSCSPISGHRSVSWYQQTPGQGLQFLFEYFSETQRNKGNFPGRFSGRQFSNSRSEMNVSTLELGDSALYLCASSLGFGQAFTGELFFGEGSRLTVL.

V and J are TRBV5-4 and TRBJ2-3, with 8 bases that match TRBD2. V trimming: 1 base; J trimming: 1 base; junction bases outside the gene matches: 2. CDR3 size: 15 residues. Germline values: CDR1 SGHNT, CDR2 YYREEE (reference sequence). CDR3: CASSLTGGRTDTQYF. The CDR3 DNA is TGTGCCAGCAGCTTGACGGGAGGGCGCACAGATACGCAGTATTTT.

This clone has a handful of counts. V is TRBV5-1 and J is TRBJ2-6; a weak D match, TRBD1 (7 bases). The germline V gene has CDR1 SGHRS and CDR2 YFSETQ. Trimming left V 4 bases short and J 2 bases short, with 19 bases between. CDR3 length equals 18 residues. The CDR3 DNA follows: TGCGCCAGCAGCATGCGGGGACAGACCTCCCCTGGGGCCAACGTCCTGACTTTC. The encoded protein is CASSMRGQTSPGANVLTF.

This chain links TRBV28 with TRBJ2-1; 7 nucleotides line up with TRBD2. The CDR3 length is 16 residues. V lost 5 bases to trimming and J lost 0 bases; unmatched junction nucleotides: 7. Germline values: CDR1 MDHEN, CDR2 SYDVKM. The CDR3 coding sequence is TGTGCCAGCAGTCTGACTAGCCCTAGCTCCTACAATGAGCAGTTCTTC. This gives the protein CASSLTSPSSYNEQFF.

The V and J genes are TRBV3-1 (or the pseudogene TRBV3-2) and TRBJ1-4; D uncertain. Germline loops: CDR1 LGHDT, CDR2 YNNKEL (reference sequence). The CDR3 length is 12 residues. V lost 3 bases and J 8 bases, leaving 7 bases between the germline ends. The DNA for the CDR3 is TGTGCCAGCAGCCAGCGGTCAGAAAAACTGTTTTTT. It specifies CASSQRSEKLFF.

V and J are TRBV27 and TRBJ1-1, with D tentatively TRBD1 (5 bases). Trimming shortened V by 5 bases and J by 11 bases, and 21 bases separated the two germline ends. Germline values: CDR1 MNHEY, CDR2 SMNVEV (reference sequence). This CDR3 spans 14 amino acids. DNA for the CDR3: TGTGCCAGCAGTCCTCAGGGAAGGGCCCGACGGGCTTTCTTT. Translated, it gives CASSPQGRARRAFF.

The chain uses TRBV7-2 and TRBJ2-1; D is uncertain. This CDR3 spans 16 amino acids. CDR1 is SGHTA, CDR2 FQGNSA, per germline. Trimming took 5 bases from V and 0 from J, leaving 14 bases between them. In nucleotides, the CDR3 is TGTGCCAGCAGCCTCTACTCATGGAGCTCCTACAATGAGCAGTTCTTC. Translated: CASSLYSWSSYNEQFF.

The J gene is TRBJ2-1, the V gene TRBV27; 9 bases map to TRBD2. The CDR3 has 15 residues. Looked up from germline, CDR1 is MNHEY and CDR2 is SMNVEV (reference sequence). V shed 2 bases, J shed 5 bases, and the junction held 4 bases outside the gene matches. CDR3 nucleotide sequence: TGTGCCAGCAGTTTACTAGCGGGGTACAACAATGAGCAGTTCTTC. Translating gives CASSLLAGYNNEQFF.

The rearrangement links TRBV7-3 to TRBJ2-3; possible D gene TRBD1, 5 bases. CDR1 is SGHTA, CDR2 FQGTGA, per germline. Trimming stripped 1 base from V and 1 base from J, with 9 bases between. The CDR3 sequence is 15 residues long. This chain's CDR3 is CASSLRQLRTDTQYF. CDR3 nucleotide sequence: TGTGCCAGCAGCTTAAGACAGCTTCGCACAGATACGCAGTATTTT.

This chain connects TRBV5-6 to TRBJ2-7; TRBD1 is a possible D gene (5 bases). Germline values: CDR1 SGHDT, CDR2 YYEEEE. CDR3 length equals 11 residues. Between the trimmed V and J ends, which lost 5 bases and 3 bases, there was a span of 6 bases. CDR3 sequence reads: CASRGDYEQYF. In DNA form, the CDR3 reads TGTGCCAGCAGAGGGGACTACGAGCAGTACTTC.